This T cell receptor beta chain is from a study of blood T cell repertoires in COVID-19. On the study more broadly: PBMCs, B-cell-depleted T cells, or T cells were the source of the cDNA or gDNA that made up the material.

Germline-derived CDR1 and CDR2 are MNHEY and SVGAGI. This CDR3 region has 14 residues. Unmatched junction bases numbered 4, after V lost 6 bases and J lost 4 bases. Original processing methods: Estimation of nucleated cell counts relied on the amplification of reference gene primers. Sequenced by immunoSEQ multiplex PCR; TCRdb stores in-frame clones only, minus some. The DNA gave D and trimming, while V, J and clone size come from that table. The table lists approximately 250,000 clones, around four fifths of them singletons. The TCR was taken from a man aged 55 to 70 who had recovered from COVID-19. Specimen: peripheral blood. The chain couples TRBV6-5 to TRBJ2-2; 8 bases fit TRBD1. This chain's CDR3 is CASRGQVSTGELFF. The DNA for the CDR3 is TGTGCCAGCAGGGGACAGGTTTCCACCGGGGAGCTGTTTTTT.